The T cell receptor (beta chain) under discussion was sequenced for a study of shared clonotypes between healthy human individuals (dated by TCRdb to 2018 to 2021). Regarding the complete study: Two women and a few men aged 18 to 49 years were included in the cohort. To estimate repertoire size and how much clonotypes are shared between individuals, the study performed deep sequencing of blood TCR repertoires from about 5 healthy adults. Per donor, three plates each were used for CD4 naive and CD4 memory, two for CD8 naive, and one for CD8 memory. Different laboratories and diverse techniques were used to prepare libraries and sequence TCR repertoires, to increase sequencing depth and limit assay-specific biases. Each donor's leukapheresis produced roughly between roughly 0.85 and 9.5 billion PBMCs. General findings and caveats noted by the study authors: Because the study included only a small number of donors, the genetic and exposure-history diversity represented was limited. Pairwise subsampling led to the expectation that sequencing depth would affect the degree of clonotype sharing among donors. Sampling was restricted to blood, and TCR repertoires in tissues likely differ from the TCR repertoires found in blood. Sharing across several donors was observed for roughly 5.4% of naive CD4, 3% to 4% of naive CD8, over 2% of memory CD4, and about 0.4% of memory CD8 clonotypes. Estimated clonotype richness was generally larger for naive than for memory subsets. Compared with non-shared clonotypes, clonotypes shared by all four sorted-subset donors had higher generation probabilities. Even with the large sequencing depth, rarefaction of the sorted-subset datasets indicated that sequencing was incomplete.

In regard to this clone: It lacks a known antigen. Within one base of it there is no much larger clone, and no base qualities were kept.

The donors were healthy, HIV-negative adults who had no recently reported acute infections or vaccinations. Every donor was a Caucasian adult living in Nashville, Tennessee, USA. Magnetic negative selection was used to enrich CD4+ T cells, after which naive cells were positively selected on CD45RA and the negative fraction became the memory subset. Blood was obtained by leukapheresis, after which PBMCs were separated by Ficoll-Histopaque density gradient centrifugation and cryopreserved in liquid nitrogen vapor phase. Analytical flow cytometry was used to check the purity and quantity of every magnetically sorted T cell population. Each sorted fraction had its genomic DNA isolated and then quantified by UV absorbance on a Nanodrop 2000c. Using the deep immunoSEQ assay, TCR CDR3 regions were amplified from genomic DNA by multiplex PCR. For each cell subset, the extracted genomic DNA was distributed evenly across all wells of several immunoSEQ 96-well plates, and each plate served as one replicate. Each replicate PCR for sorted subsets received about 200 ng genomic DNA, equal to roughly 29,000 T cell genomes. The purified libraries were quantified using a Qubit 3.0 fluorometer, sized with a Bioanalyzer 2100, and then quantified again using the KAPA Library Quantification kit. A separate single-read 150-cycle Illumina NextSeq 550 flow cell was used to sequence each immunoSEQ 96-well plate. The authors processed their data as follows. Because only junctional sequences without quality scores were contained in the immunoSEQ output, filtering matching that applied to full-length reads could not be performed. Sequences were annotated with PyIR, a Python wrapper for IgBLAST v1.9, using IMGT germline references to assign V/J genes and CDR3. Reads were removed for weak V/J assignments (E-value above 1e-6), missing CDR3, stop codons, out-of-frame junctions, or ambiguous translated residues. V3J clonotypes were defined as sequences sharing an identical inferred V gene, J gene, and CDR3 amino acid sequence. Percentage overlap between repertoires was computed as shared unique clonotypes divided by the size of the smaller repertoire. RTK rarefaction, the Chao1 estimator, and Recon v2.1 estimates of unobserved clonotypes were used to assess repertoire richness. Generation probabilities were computed with OLGA for all TCRbeta clonotypes obtained by the gDNA method from several donors. The clones in this table, taken by TCRdb from immuneACCESS, are in-frame only. Not every clone is retained; where verified, under half of the shortfall comes from an unresolved V gene, and the cause of the rest is unknown. V and J calls and clone size are given by that table; D and trimming were obtained from the DNA. Recorded for this sample are millions of clones; 90% to 95% of them occurred a single time. Of the sample, roughly 0.15% falls within the top ten clones.

Looking up the germline V gene yields CDR1 SGHVS and CDR2 FQNEAQ. Deletion took 1 base off V and 2 bases off J, with a span of 12 bases between the germline ends. The CDR3 contains 15 residues, cysteine and phenylalanine counted. CDR3 DNA only is kept here, 45 bases in frame from base 1. Recombination joined TRBV7-8 with TRBJ2-7; a tentative D call is TRBD2 (5 bases match). The sequence came from a man between 18 and 29 years old in good health. Material: naive CD4+ T cells sorted from blood. The sample's cell subset or site label, in plain terms: CD45RA+ positively selected. The CDR3 protein sequence reads: CASSLVALGTYEQYF. In nucleotide form, the sequence is TGTGCCAGCAGCTTAGTTGCCCTCGGGACCTACGAGCAGTACTTC.